The rows below give T cell receptor beta chains drawn from one sample of a study of cytomegalovirus exposure and HLA in healthy donors. TCRdb's table, derived via immunoSEQ multiplex PCR, lists solely in-frame clones and lacks some. The data show some 110,000 clones, more than 70% seen once. Sequencing used PBMCs. The origin of the receptors is a man between 18 and 35 years old in good health and CMV-seronegative. Both conserved end residues are part of each CDR3. A D gene is named only where the DNA matches it firmly. Expanded clones are given a class, and other clones once, few, many or no size at all.

V	D	size	J	CDR3	DNA
TRBV6-5	NA	NA	TRBJ2-2	CASAWGPNTGELFF	TGTGCCAGCGCCTGGGGGCCGAACACCGGGGAGCTGTTTTTT
TRBV6-1	TRBD1	NA	TRBJ1-1	CASRERQGTNTEAFF	TGTGCCAGCAGAGAAAGACAGGGGACGAACACTGAAGCTTTCTTT
TRBV5-1	NA	NA	TRBJ1-2	CASSPGAGQGYGYTF	TGCGCCAGCAGCCCAGGGGCAGGGCAAGGATATGGCTACACCTTC
TRBV7-9	NA	NA	TRBJ2-1	CASSKTSPNYNEQFF	TGTGCCAGCAGTAAGACAAGCCCTAACTACAATGAGCAGTTCTTC
TRBV2	NA	NA	TRBJ1-4	CASSDTQGTVATNEKLFF	TGTGCCAGCAGTGATACGCAGGGGACGGTCGCAACTAATGAAAAACTGTTTTTT
TRBV29-1	TRBD1	NA	TRBJ2-3	CSVEGDRGSTDTQYF	TGCAGCGTTGAGGGGGACAGGGGTAGCACAGATACGCAGTATTTT
TRBV14	TRBD2	NA	TRBJ2-7	CASSLTMGLAGSGYEQYF	TGTGCCAGCAGTCTTACGATGGGACTAGCGGGCTCAGGGTACGAGCAGTACTTC
TRBV5-1	NA	NA	TRBJ2-7	CASSGGGLAYEQYF	TGCGCCAGCAGTGGGGGCGGGTTAGCCTACGAGCAGTACTTC
TRBV7-2	TRBD2	NA	TRBJ2-5	CASSLLGGGGQETQYF	TGTGCCAGCAGCTTACTCGGGGGGGGCGGGCAAGAGACCCAGTACTTC
TRBV19	TRBD2	NA	TRBJ2-7	CASSIGPAGAYEQYF	TGTGCCAGTAGTATAGGACCAGCGGGGGCCTACGAGCAGTACTTC
TRBV5-4	TRBD1	NA	TRBJ1-3	CASSLAGQGAGNTIYF	TGTGCCAGCAGCTTAGCGGGACAGGGGGCTGGAAACACCATATATTTT
TRBV7-2	NA	NA	TRBJ1-5	CASKHGGAGDNQPQHF	TGTGCCAGCAAACATGGGGGGGCAGGCGACAATCAGCCCCAGCATTTT
TRBV7-2	TRBD2	NA	TRBJ2-3	CASSPTSGHTDTQYF	TGTGCCAGCAGCCCGACTAGCGGACACACAGATACGCAGTATTTT
TRBV7-9	NA	NA	TRBJ2-1	CASSLVRLGSLVEQFF	TGTGCCAGCAGCTTAGTTCGGCTAGGAAGCTTGGTTGAGCAGTTCTTC
TRBV7-4	NA	NA	TRBJ2-1	CASSLATDTQLYNEQFF	TGTGCCAGCAGCTTAGCTACGGACACTCAATTATACAATGAGCAGTTCTTC
TRBV15	TRBD1	NA	TRBJ1-3	CATSARTGGRGNTIYF	TGTGCCACCAGCGCACGAACAGGGGGCCGTGGAAACACCATATATTTT
TRBV7-6	TRBD2	NA	TRBJ2-2	CASSLAGLAGAHDVYSGELFF	TGTGCCAGCAGCTTAGCGGGACTAGCGGGAGCCCATGACGTCTATTCCGGGGAGCTGTTTTTT
TRBV4-1	TRBD2	NA	TRBJ2-3	CASSHPGEGTDTQYF	TGCGCCAGCAGCCATCCGGGGGAGGGAACAGATACGCAGTATTTT
TRBV6-1	NA	NA	TRBJ1-1	CASRANTEAFF	TGTGCCAGCAGAGCGAACACTGAAGCTTTCTTT
TRBV5-8	NA	NA	TRBJ1-5	CASSLSGDSNQPQHF	TGTGCCAGCAGCTTGTCGGGGGATAGCAATCAGCCCCAGCATTTT
TRBV9	TRBD2	NA	TRBJ2-7	CASSVGALAGDEQYF	TGTGCCAGCAGCGTAGGGGCACTAGCGGGAGACGAGCAGTACTTC
TRBV9	NA	NA	TRBJ2-5	CASSVARQGGETQYF	TGTGCCAGCAGCGTAGCTCGGCAGGGGGGAGAGACCCAGTACTTC
TRBV2	TRBD1	NA	TRBJ1-5	CASKDRGNQPQHF	TGTGCCAGCAAGGACAGGGGCAATCAGCCCCAGCATTTT
TRBV10-2	TRBD2	NA	TRBJ2-1	CASSESREGSYNEQFF	TGCGCCAGCAGTGAGTCGCGGGAGGGCTCCTACAATGAGCAGTTCTTC
TRBV2	NA	NA	TRBJ2-7	CASSETGLSSYEQYF	TGTGCCAGCAGTGAAACAGGGCTCAGCTCCTACGAGCAGTACTTC
TRBV9	TRBD2	NA	TRBJ2-3	CASSFAGAADTQYF	TGTGCCAGCAGTTTCGCGGGAGCGGCAGATACGCAGTATTTT
TRBV4-1	TRBD1	NA	TRBJ2-7	CASSQMTGLYEQYF	TGCGCCAGCAGCCAAATGACAGGGCTCTACGAGCAGTACTTC
TRBV5-4	NA	NA	TRBJ2-7	CASSMGLSYEQYF	TGTGCCAGCAGCATGGGACTTTCCTACGAGCAGTACTTC
TRBV2	NA	NA	TRBJ1-5	CASSSRRPLSNQPQHF	TGTGCCAGCAGTTCTAGACGGCCCCTTAGCAATCAGCCCCAGCATTTT
TRBV5-6	TRBD1	NA	TRBJ2-2	CASSTTGTGHTGELFF	TGTGCCAGCAGCACGACCGGGACAGGGCACACCGGGGAGCTGTTTTTT
TRBV30	NA	NA	TRBJ2-7	CASSGGQGERYEQYF	TGTGCCTCCTCGGGGGGGCAGGGGGAGAGGTACGAGCAGTACTTC
TRBV6-1	NA	NA	TRBJ2-6	CASSLDTGANVLTF	TGTGCCAGCAGTCTGGACACGGGGGCCAACGTCCTGACTTTC
TRBV28	TRBD1	NA	TRBJ2-2	CASSLGTGGATGELFF	TGTGCCAGCAGTTTGGGGACAGGGGGCGCCACCGGGGAGCTGTTTTTT
TRBV19	NA	NA	TRBJ1-4	CASHLGTTNEKLFF	TGTGCCAGCCACTTGGGCACAACTAATGAAAAACTGTTTTTT
TRBV10-3	TRBD2	NA	TRBJ2-3	CAISNLAGASTDTQYF	TGTGCCATCAGCAATTTAGCGGGGGCTAGCACAGATACGCAGTATTTT
TRBV15	TRBD2	NA	TRBJ2-5	CATSGTGGGETQYF	TGTGCCACCAGCGGCACGGGAGGGGGAGAGACCCAGTACTTC
TRBV27	TRBD2	NA	TRBJ2-1	CASSFGGGNEQFF	TGTGCCAGCAGTTTTGGGGGAGGGAATGAGCAGTTCTTC
TRBV7-8	NA	NA	TRBJ2-2	CASSPQDTGELFF	TGTGCCAGCAGCCCGCAGGACACCGGGGAGCTGTTTTTT
TRBV25-1	NA	NA	TRBJ2-1	CASSADYNEQFF	TGTGCCAGCAGCGCGGACTACAATGAGCAGTTCTTC
TRBV5-1	NA	NA	TRBJ1-4	CASSLYSRGNEKLFF	TGCGCCAGCAGCTTGTATAGCAGGGGTAATGAAAAACTGTTTTTT
TRBV5-5	NA	NA	TRBJ2-3	CASSSLPSGLDTQYF	TGTGCCAGCAGCTCCCTTCCTTCAGGGTTGGATACGCAGTATTTT
TRBV30	NA	NA	TRBJ1-2	CAWSVRGSGYTF	TGTGCCTGGAGTGTTCGAGGGAGTGGCTACACCTTC
TRBV6-1	NA	NA	TRBJ2-7	CASSETGRGAYEQYF	TGTGCCAGCAGTGAAACGGGACGGGGGGCGTACGAGCAGTACTTC
TRBV30	TRBD2	NA	TRBJ2-3	CAWSIQRTSGRPDTQYF	TGTGCCTGGAGTATTCAACGGACTAGCGGGAGACCAGATACGCAGTATTTT
TRBV7-8	NA	once	TRBJ2-5	CASSLGGQETQYF	TGTGCCAGCAGCTTAGGAGGGCAAGAGACCCAGTACTTC
TRBV5-1	NA	NA	TRBJ2-3	CASSLDGPSGDTQYF	TGCGCCAGCAGCTTGGATGGCCCCTCGGGAGATACGCAGTATTTT
TRBV27	NA	NA	TRBJ2-3	CASSFSRGGADTQYF	TGTGCCAGCAGTTTTTCTAGGGGTGGGGCAGATACGCAGTATTTT
TRBV5-5	NA	NA	TRBJ1-5	CASSLVRNQPQHF	TGTGCCAGCAGCTTGGTACGGAATCAGCCCCAGCATTTT
TRBV29-1	TRBD2	NA	TRBJ2-1	CSGRGLAEYNEQFF	TGCAGCGGCCGCGGACTAGCGGAGTACAATGAGCAGTTCTTC
TRBV4-1	NA	NA	TRBJ1-3	CASSQVGPGNTIYF	TGCGCCAGCAGCCAAGTGGGGCCCGGAAACACCATATATTTT
TRBV7-8	NA	NA	TRBJ1-4	CASSLGGSNEKLFF	TGTGCCAGCAGCTTGGGGGGTTCTAATGAAAAACTGTTTTTT
TRBV6-4	TRBD2	NA	TRBJ2-3	CASSAGTSGRAGSDTQYF	TGTGCCAGCAGCGCCGGGACTAGCGGGAGGGCCGGGTCAGATACGCAGTATTTT
TRBV2	NA	NA	TRBJ2-5	CASSTGHIQETQYF	TGTGCCAGCAGCACTGGACACATACAAGAGACCCAGTACTTC